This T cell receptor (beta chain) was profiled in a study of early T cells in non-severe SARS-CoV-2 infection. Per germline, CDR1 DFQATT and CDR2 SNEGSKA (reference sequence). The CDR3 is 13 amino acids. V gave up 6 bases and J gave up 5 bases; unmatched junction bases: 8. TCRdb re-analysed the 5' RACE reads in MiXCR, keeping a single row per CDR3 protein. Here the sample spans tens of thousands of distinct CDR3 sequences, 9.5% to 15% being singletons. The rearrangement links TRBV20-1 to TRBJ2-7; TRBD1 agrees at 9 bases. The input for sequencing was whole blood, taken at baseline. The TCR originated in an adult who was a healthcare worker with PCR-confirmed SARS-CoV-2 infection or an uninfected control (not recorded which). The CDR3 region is CSAPGQGVNEQYF. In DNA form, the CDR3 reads TGCAGTGCCCCGGGACAGGGAGTCAACGAGCAGTACTTC.